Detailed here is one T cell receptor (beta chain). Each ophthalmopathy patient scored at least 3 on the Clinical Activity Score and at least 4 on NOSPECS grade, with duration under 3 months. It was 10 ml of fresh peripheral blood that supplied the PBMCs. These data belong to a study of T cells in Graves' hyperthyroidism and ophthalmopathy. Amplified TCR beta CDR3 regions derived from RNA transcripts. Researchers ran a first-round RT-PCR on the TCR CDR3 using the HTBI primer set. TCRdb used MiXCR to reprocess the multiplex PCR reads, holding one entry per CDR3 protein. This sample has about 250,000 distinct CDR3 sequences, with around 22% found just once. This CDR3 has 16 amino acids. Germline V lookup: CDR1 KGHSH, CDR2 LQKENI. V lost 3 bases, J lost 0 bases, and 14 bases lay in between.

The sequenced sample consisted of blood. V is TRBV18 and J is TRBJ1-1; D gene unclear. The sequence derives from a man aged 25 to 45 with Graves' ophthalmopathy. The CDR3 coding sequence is TGTGCCAGCTCACCCCTTATCGTCAGAATGAACACTGAAGCTTTCTTT. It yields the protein CASSPLIVRMNTEAFF. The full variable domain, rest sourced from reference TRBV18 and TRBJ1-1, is NAGVMQNPRHLVRRRGQEARLRCSPMKGHSHVYWYRQLPEEGLKFMVYLQKENIIDESGMPKERFSAEFPKEGPSILRIQQVVRGDSAAYFCASSPLIVRMNTEAFFGQGTRLTVV.